This T cell receptor (beta chain) was sequenced in a study of blood T cell repertoires in COVID-19. Study overall: The study drew acute and convalescent COVID-19 samples from the United States, Italy and Spain. Sources were T cells, B-cell-depleted T cells, or PBMCs; the material itself was cDNA or gDNA.

Sequencing was performed with immunoSEQ multiplex PCR; in TCRdb, only in-frame clones are kept and a portion is missing. This sample has around 95,000 clones; more than 65% occur once, and the top ten carry about an eighth. Trimming cost V 5 bases and J 2 bases, with 19 bases left between them. The germline CDR1 and CDR2 sequences are MNHNY and SVGAGI (reference sequence). The CDR3 consists of 17 residues. The chain uses TRBV6-6 and TRBJ1-5, with D perhaps matching TRBD1 (6 bases). This receptor was taken from a woman aged 65 to 85 with acute or convalescent COVID-19. Material for sequencing was peripheral blood. In DNA form, the CDR3 reads TGTGCCAGCAGTCTGCCTCAGGGGACGAGGGGCAATCAGCCCCAGCATTTT. This codes for CASSLPQGTRGNQPQHF.